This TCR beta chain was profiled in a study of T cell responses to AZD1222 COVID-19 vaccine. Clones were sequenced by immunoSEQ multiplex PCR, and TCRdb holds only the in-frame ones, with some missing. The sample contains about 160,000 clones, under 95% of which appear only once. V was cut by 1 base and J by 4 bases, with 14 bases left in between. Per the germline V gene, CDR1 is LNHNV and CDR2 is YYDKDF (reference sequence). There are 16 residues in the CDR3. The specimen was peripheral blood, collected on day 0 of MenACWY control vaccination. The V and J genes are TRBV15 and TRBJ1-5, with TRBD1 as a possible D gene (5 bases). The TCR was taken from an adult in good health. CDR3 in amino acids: CATSRGDLGGNQPQHF. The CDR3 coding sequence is TGTGCCACCAGCAGAGGGGACCTAGGAGGGAATCAGCCCCAGCATTTT.